One sample yielded the 14 T cell receptor beta chains listed below, sequenced in a study of blood T cell repertoires in COVID-19. Here immunoSEQ multiplex PCR was the method, and the copy in TCRdb shows in-frame clones only, minus some. The sample has 200,000 to 300,000 clones; about 88% are singletons. The sequenced sample consisted of peripheral blood. These receptors all stem from a man in his fifties or sixties who had recovered from COVID-19.

V is TRBV11-1 and J is TRBJ2-3; 7 nucleotides match TRBD2. Germline values: CDR1 SGHAT, CDR2 FQDESV (reference sequence). This CDR3 comprises 15 residues. J was trimmed by 4 bases and V by 5 bases; bases with no gene match: 9. The CDR3 is CASSPQRGPPDTQYF. The CDR3 region has the DNA TGTGCCAGCAGCCCTCAGCGGGGACCACCAGATACGCAGTATTTT.

The gene calls are TRBV5-1 and TRBJ1-4; 7 bases fit TRBD1. The germline CDR1 and CDR2 sequences are SGHRS and YFSETQ. The CDR3 contains 16 residues. The trim removed 0 bases at V and 7 bases at J, leaving 9 bases unmatched. CDR3 loop: CASSLVGRQGSEKLFF. CDR3 DNA: TGCGCCAGCAGCTTGGTGGGGAGACAGGGTAGTGAAAAACTGTTTTTT.

This clone occurred once. This chain links TRBV28 with TRBJ1-1; 8 bases match TRBD1. With V trimmed by 5 bases and J by 0 bases, 8 bases remained unmatched. The CDR3 is 16 residues long. Germline V gene lookup returns CDR1 MDHEN and CDR2 SYDVKM. The DNA of the CDR3 is TGTGCCAGCAGTAGCAGGGGGCCTTCGATGAACACTGAAGCTTTCTTT. Protein: CASSSRGPSMNTEAFF.

This chain uses TRBV11-2 with TRBJ2-7; perhaps TRBD2 as D (7 bases). The CDR3 has 15 amino acids. Trimming took off 0 bases at V and 6 bases at J, with 15 bases between the two ends. Germline V CDR1 and CDR2: SGHAT, FQNNGV. DNA of the CDR3: TGTGCCAGCAGCTTAGAAGGGGGGGCCATGGGCGAGCAGTACTTC. Its translation is CASSLEGGAMGEQYF.

The genes are TRBV5-1 and TRBJ2-7, with TRBD1 as a possible D gene (6 bases). The CDR3 is 15 amino acids. The germline gives CDR1 SGHRS, CDR2 YFSETQ. Trimming removed 1 base at V and 3 bases at J, with 14 bases between. The CDR3 loop reads CASSLYITGNYEQYF. The CDR3 DNA reads TGCGCCAGCAGCTTGTATATCACAGGGAACTACGAGCAGTACTTC.

The rearrangement joins TRBV6-5 to TRBJ2-1; 12 bases agree with TRBD2. V shed 4 bases and J 7 bases; nucleotides not matched to a gene: 5. CDR1 and CDR2 (germline): MNHEY, SVGAGI. CDR3 length: 15 amino acids. The CDR3 coding sequence is TGTGCCAGCAGTTTCACTAGCGGGGGGTTTAATGAGCAGTTCTTC. Its translation: CASSFTSGGFNEQFF.

The chain recombines TRBV7-9 with TRBJ2-7, with TRBD1 identical over 7 bases. The CDR3 is made up of 18 amino acids. The germline CDR1 and CDR2 sequences are SEHNR and FQNEAQ (reference sequence). The ends lost 8 bases at V and 1 base at J; junction bases unmatched: 20. Here the CDR3 reads CASGANLFRDRRSYEQYF. For the CDR3, the DNA is TGTGCCAGCGGCGCCAACCTATTCCGGGACAGACGTTCCTACGAGCAGTACTTC.

The gene calls are TRBV6-5 and TRBJ2-7; 10 positions agree with TRBD1. V gave up 2 bases and J gave up 7 bases; unmatched junction bases: 2. The germline gives CDR1 MNHEY, CDR2 SVGAGI. This CDR3 has 13 residues. The CDR3 coding sequence is TGTGCCAGCAGTTACGGGACAGGGGAAGAGCAGTACTTC. Encoded protein: CASSYGTGEEQYF.

The chain joins TRBV11-3 to TRBJ2-2, with D perhaps matching TRBD1 (5 bases). Trimming pared 0 bases from V and 5 bases from J, leaving 7 bases between. This CDR3 region has 14 residues. Germline CDR1 reads SGHNT; CDR2 reads YENEEA. Here the CDR3 DNA reads TGTGCCAGCAGCTTAGACAGGGAAACCGGGGAGCTGTTTTTT. The encoded protein is CASSLDRETGELFF.

The CDR3 loop reads CASSVRFSYEQYF. CDR3 nucleotides: TGTGCCAGCAGCGTTCGGTTCTCCTACGAGCAGTACTTC. The chain carries TRBV7-2 and TRBJ2-7; D is undetermined. CDR3 length: 13 amino acids. Trimming stripped 5 bases from V and 0 bases from J, with 8 bases between. The germline V gene encodes CDR1 SGHTA and CDR2 FQGNSA. The full variable domain, with the rest looked up from reference TRBV7-2 and TRBJ2-7, is GAGVSQSPSNKVTEKGKDVELRCDPISGHTALYWYRQSLGQGLEFLIYFQGNSAPDKSGLPSDRFSAERTGGSVSTLTIQRTQQEDSAVYLCASSVRFSYEQYFGPGTRLTVT.

The CDR3 DNA is TGTGCCAGCAGCTTATCTAGGAGAGAAGCTTTCTTT. Translating gives CASSLSRREAFF. V and J are TRBV7-9 and TRBJ1-1; D remains unclear. In germline, CDR1 is SEHNR, CDR2 FQNEAQ (reference sequence). The CDR3 has 12 residues. Trimming stripped 2 bases from V and 8 bases from J, with 9 bases between.

This clone was detected once. The rearrangement links TRBV9 to TRBJ2-1, with 9 bases aligning to TRBD1. The V segment lost 5 bases and the J segment 2 bases; nucleotides outside the gene matches: 5. The CDR3 runs 15 residues. The germline CDR1 and CDR2 sequences are SGDLS and YYNGEE. CDR3 amino acids: CASRPGQGAYNEQFF. The DNA of the CDR3 is TGTGCCAGCAGGCCGGGACAGGGTGCCTACAATGAGCAGTTCTTC.

This sequence joins TRBV9 and TRBJ2-5, with a tentative D call TRBD1 (6 bases). The CDR3 loop spans 16 amino acids. Trimming took off 0 bases at V and 1 base at J, with 13 bases between the two ends. Germline CDR1 and CDR2: SGDLS and YYNGEE. CDR3 residues: CASSVGVGAAQETQYF. DNA for the CDR3: TGTGCCAGCAGCGTAGGTGTGGGGGCAGCCCAAGAGACCCAGTACTTC.

The chain uses TRBV5-4 and TRBJ1-2; 9 bases are shared with TRBD1. The CDR3 is made up of 14 amino acids. V gave up 4 bases and J gave up 5 bases; unmatched junction bases: 6. The germline V gene has CDR1 SGHNT and CDR2 YYREEE (reference sequence). The CDR3 DNA follows: TGTGCCAGCAGCGGGACAGGGTTTGGGTATGGCTACACCTTC. This translates into CASSGTGFGYGYTF.